This T cell receptor beta chain was documented in a study of blood T cell repertoires in COVID-19. Recovered Cohort 3 donors showed two negative PCRs, clearance, or symptom resolution. CDR1 and CDR2 (germline): MNHEY, SMNVEV (reference sequence). Trimming removed 5 bases at V and 1 base at J, with 12 bases between. CDR3 length: 14 residues. Sequenced by immunoSEQ multiplex PCR; TCRdb stores in-frame clones only, minus some. The sample yields roughly 300,000 clones, 87% seen once. The TCR sequence derives from a woman aged 30 to 39 who had recovered from COVID-19. This chain joins TRBV27 and TRBJ2-7; possible D gene TRBD1, 6 bases. Material: PBMCs or T cells enriched from blood (not recorded which). CDR3 sequence (DNA): TGTGCCAGCAGTCCCTCAGGGGCATCCTACGAGCAGTACTTC. Its protein product is CASSPSGASYEQYF.